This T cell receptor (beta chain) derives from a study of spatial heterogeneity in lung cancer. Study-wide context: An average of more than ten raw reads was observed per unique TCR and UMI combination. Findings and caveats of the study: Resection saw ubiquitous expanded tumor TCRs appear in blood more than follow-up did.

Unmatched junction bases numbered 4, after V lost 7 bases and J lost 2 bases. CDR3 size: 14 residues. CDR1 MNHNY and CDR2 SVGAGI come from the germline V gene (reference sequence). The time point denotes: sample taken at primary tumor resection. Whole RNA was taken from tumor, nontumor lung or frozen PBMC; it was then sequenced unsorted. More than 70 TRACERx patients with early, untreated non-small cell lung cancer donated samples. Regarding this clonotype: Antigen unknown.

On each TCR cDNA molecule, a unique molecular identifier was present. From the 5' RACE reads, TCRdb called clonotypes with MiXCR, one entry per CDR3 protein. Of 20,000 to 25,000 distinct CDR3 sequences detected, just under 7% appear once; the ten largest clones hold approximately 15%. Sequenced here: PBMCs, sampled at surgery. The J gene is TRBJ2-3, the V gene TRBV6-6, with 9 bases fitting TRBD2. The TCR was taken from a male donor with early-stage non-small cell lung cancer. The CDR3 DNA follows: TGTGCCAGCATCCGGACTAGCGTCACAGATACGCAGTATTTT. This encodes CASIRTSVTDTQYF.